Shown below are 20 T cell receptor beta chains from a single sample sequenced in a study of blood T cells in healthy people across ages. PCR was performed a second time for about 6 to 12 cycles using a sample-barcoded 5' primer and a J-beta primer mix. MiXCR, run by TCRdb on the 5' RACE reads, gives a single entry per CDR3 protein. The table has 650,000 to 1,000,000 distinct CDR3 sequences, around 34% seen once. The sequencing sample was made of blood. Receptors were obtained from a man aged 18 to 30 in good health.

Notes on this clonotype: This may be a read error, as it is one base from a much larger clone. The chain carries TRBV5-1 and TRBJ2-5; D is uncertain. The V and J ends lost 7 bases and 0 bases respectively, with 7 bases between them. The germline V gene has CDR1 SGHRS and CDR2 YFSETQ. This CDR3 contains 12 residues. Here the CDR3 reads CASARNQETQYF. Written as DNA, the CDR3 is TGCGCCAGCGCACGGAACCAAGAGACCCAGTACTTC.

This clonotype has a count of ten or more. The rearrangement links TRBV20-1 to TRBJ1-2; no reliable D call. The germline gives CDR1 DFQATT, CDR2 SNEGSKA (reference sequence). The V gene lost 6 bases and the J gene lost 2 bases, with 16 bases spanning the gap. The CDR3 contains 14 residues. This CDR3 reads CSAPPAGLNYGYTF. As DNA, the CDR3 is TGCAGTGCCCCCCCCGCGGGTCTGAACTATGGCTACACCTTC.

A few counts support this clonotype. The chain carries TRBV4-2 and TRBJ1-2, with D tentatively TRBD1 (5 bases). CDR3 length: 15 amino acids. Trimming removed 0 bases from V and 3 bases from J, with 11 bases in between. The germline CDR1 and CDR2 sequences are LGHNA and YNFKEQ. The DNA for the CDR3 is TGTGCCAGCAGCCAAGATTCGGGGGGAGACTATGGCTACACCTTC. Translating it yields CASSQDSGGDYGYTF.

The chain combines TRBV29-1 with TRBJ2-3; unclear D gene. Germline V lookup: CDR1 SQVTM, CDR2 ANQGSEA. The V end was cut by 4 bases, the J end by 4 bases, with 9 bases between. The CDR3 runs to 12 residues. The CDR3 protein is CSVGDHADTQYF. Written as DNA, the CDR3 is TGCAGCGTTGGGGATCATGCAGATACGCAGTATTTT.

This clonotype showed up just a few times. The junction departs from germline at one end; a sequencing error may be responsible. J is TRBJ2-5 and V is TRBV7-2; perhaps D is TRBD1 or TRBD2 (5 bases each). The CDR3 spans 16 residues. Germline V gives CDR1 SGHTA, CDR2 FQGNSA. The CDR3 DNA follows: TGTGCCGGCAGCTTAGAGTTTAGGGGAGATTTGGAGACCCAGTACTTC. This gives the protein CAGSLEFRGDLETQYF.

In its sample, this clonotype was seen a few times. The rearrangement links TRBV7-2 to TRBJ1-1; D is unresolved. Trimming left V 4 bases short and J 9 bases short, with 15 bases between. CDR3 length: 13 residues. Germline-derived CDR1 and CDR2 are SGHTA and FQGNSA. In nucleotides, the CDR3 is TGTGCCAGCAGCTCCCCCGAACCGGCCCAAGCTTTCTTT. Protein product: CASSSPEPAQAFF.

V usage is TRBV6-2 or TRBV6-3 and J usage is TRBJ2-5; TRBD1 matches at 7 bases. The CDR3 totals 15 residues. Germline V CDR1 and CDR2: MNHEY, SVGEGT. V lost 3 bases and J lost 11; bases outside the gene matches: 15. DNA of the CDR3: TGTGCCAGCAGTTATACGGGACAGAGTACGAGGAAGCAGTACTTC. Translated, it gives CASSYTGQSTRKQYF.

This clonotype appeared many times. The chain uses TRBV10-3 and TRBJ1-2; 11 positions agree with TRBD1. This CDR3 has 14 amino acids. The V and J ends lost 3 bases and 7 bases, in that order; junction bases with no gene match: 4. CDR1 and CDR2 from the germline V gene are ENHRY and SYGVKD. The CDR3 nucleotides are TGTGCCATCAGTGATGGGGACAGGGGGTCTGGCTACACCTTC. This gives the protein CAISDGDRGSGYTF.

The chain uses TRBV2 and TRBJ2-3, with no clear D. Trimming took 6 bases from V and 0 from J, leaving 10 bases between them. The length of the CDR3 is 14 residues. In germline, CDR1 is SNHLY, CDR2 FYNNEI. The CDR3 spells CASRDPTSTDTQYF. The DNA of the CDR3 is TGTGCCAGCAGAGACCCAACAAGCACAGATACGCAGTATTTT. Complete variable domain (other parts from reference TRBV2 and TRBJ2-3): EPEVTQTPSHQVTQMGQEVILRCVPISNHLYFYWYRQILGQKVEFLVSFYNNEISEKSEIFDDQFSVERPDGSNFTLKIRSTKLEDSAMYFCASRDPTSTDTQYFGPGTRLTVL.

This clonotype was found a few times. CDR3 nucleotide sequence: TGTGCCAGCAGCGTAGTCGGGTATAGCAATCAGCCCCAGCATTTT. This sequence encodes CASSVVGYSNQPQHF. This rearrangement joins TRBV9 to TRBJ1-5; D gene unclear. CDR3 size: 15 residues. The germline V and J ends were trimmed by 0 bases and 0 bases, with 7 bases remaining between them. Germline CDR1 reads SGDLS; CDR2 reads YYNGEE.

The V gene is TRBV20-1, the J gene TRBJ2-3; D may be TRBD1 or TRBD2 (5 bases each). With 3 bases removed from V and 0 bases from J, the gap between germline ends came to 16 bases. The CDR3 totals 16 residues. Germline values: CDR1 DFQATT, CDR2 SNEGSKA (reference sequence). CDR3 DNA: TGCAGTGCTAGGCCCGCCGGGACCCTTAGCACAGATACGCAGTATTTT. As protein: CSARPAGTLSTDTQYF.

The V gene is TRBV7-2, the J gene TRBJ2-2; 7 bases are a match to TRBD2. This CDR3 is 15 amino acids long. V was pared by 2 bases and J by 4 bases, with 4 bases of the junction left unmatched. Per germline, CDR1 SGHTA and CDR2 FQGNSA. In nucleotides, the CDR3 is TGTGCCAGCAGCTTAAGGACTAGATTCACCGGGGAGCTGTTTTTT. Protein product: CASSLRTRFTGELFF. The full variable domain, rest sourced from reference TRBV7-2 and TRBJ2-2, is GAGVSQSPSNKVTEKGKDVELRCDPISGHTALYWYRQSLGQGLEFLIYFQGNSAPDKSGLPSDRFSAERTGGSVSTLTIQRTQQEDSAVYLCASSLRTRFTGELFFGEGSRLTVL.

This chain connects TRBV7-2 to TRBJ2-3; 7 nucleotides line up with TRBD2. J was trimmed by 1 base and V by 5 bases; bases with no gene match: 9. The length of the CDR3 is 16 residues. CDR1 and CDR2 (germline): SGHTA, FQGNSA. The CDR3 is CASSLFSTSGTDTQYF. CDR3 coding DNA: TGTGCCAGCAGCCTCTTCAGTACTAGCGGCACAGATACGCAGTATTTT.

This clonotype was seen more than once but under ten times. The chain has TRBV4-1 and TRBJ2-7, with 8 nucleotides matching TRBD1. The CDR3 runs 14 residues. Trimming cost V 2 bases and J 3 bases; bases outside gene matches: 3. Germline V gives CDR1 MGHRA, CDR2 YSYEKL. CDR3 DNA: TGCGCCAGCAGCCAACAGGGGGCGGGCTACGAGCAGTACTTC. Its translation is CASSQQGAGYEQYF.

The chain carries TRBV12-3 or TRBV12-4 and TRBJ1-6; D not certain. The CDR3 sequence is 14 residues long. V dropped 4 bases and J dropped 6 bases, with 10 bases sitting between them. This chain's CDR3 is CASSSWAVNSPLHF. CDR3 nucleotide sequence: TGTGCCAGCAGTTCCTGGGCCGTTAATTCACCCCTCCACTTT.

Concerning this clonotype: The germline gene is not matched at one end of the junction; a read error may be the cause. This chain joins TRBV14 and TRBJ2-1, with TRBD2 identical over 7 bases. The DNA matches TRBJ2-7 better at its end, which makes the J call doubtful. Germline CDR1 is SGHDN and CDR2 is FVKESK. The CDR3 length is 16 residues. The chain's CDR3 is CAGSPRAGSTYNEQYF. Written as DNA, the CDR3 is TGTGCCGGCAGCCCCCGAGCGGGGTCCACCTACAATGAGCAGTACTTC.

Regarding this clonotype: One end of the junction is discordant with germline, which a read error may explain. V gene TRBV4-3 combines with J gene TRBJ2-2; 8 positions agree with TRBD2. The germline CDR1 and CDR2 sequences are LGHNA and YSLEER. CDR3 size: 17 residues. The CDR3 sequence is CASSHQELAENTGGLFF. CDR3 DNA sequence: TGCGCCAGCAGCCACCAAGAACTAGCGGAGAACACCGGGGGGCTGTTTTTT.

This clonotype has a handful of counts. This chain connects TRBV28 to TRBJ2-3; D unresolved. This CDR3 contains 13 residues. CDR1 is MDHEN and CDR2 is SYDVKM in the germline V gene. Trimming pared 3 bases from V and 9 bases from J, leaving 13 bases between. The CDR3 protein is CASSLGSSRTQYF. The CDR3 DNA is TGTGCCAGCAGTTTGGGGTCGTCCCGGACGCAGTATTTT.

The chain employs TRBV20-1 and TRBJ2-3, with D possibly being TRBD1 (6 bases). This CDR3 spans 12 amino acids. Trimming took 0 bases from V and 7 from J, leaving 8 bases between them. CDR1 is DFQATT, CDR2 SNEGSKA, per germline (reference sequence). Written as DNA, the CDR3 is TGCAGTGCTAGAGAACAGGGCTATACGCAGTATTTT. This sequence encodes CSAREQGYTQYF.

This clonotype has just one count. The gene calls are TRBV5-5 and TRBJ2-2, with D perhaps matching TRBD2 (5 bases). Germline V CDR1 and CDR2: SGHKS, YYEKEE (reference sequence). The CDR3 consists of 16 residues. Trimming stripped 2 bases from V and 2 bases from J, with 13 bases between. CDR3 DNA sequence: TGTGCCAGCAGCTTACCCCGAGGGCCCAACACCGGGGAGCTGTTTTTT. Encoded protein: CASSLPRGPNTGELFF. The complete variable domain, with remaining parts taken from reference TRBV5-5 and TRBJ2-2, reads DAGVTQSPTHLIKTRGQQVTLRCSPISGHKSVSWYQQVLGQGPQFIFQYYEKEERGRGNFPDRFSARQFPNYSSELNVNALLLGDSALYLCASSLPRGPNTGELFFGEGSRLTVL.